This TCR beta chain was identified in a study of blood T cell repertoires in COVID-19. The repertoire was sequenced with immunoSEQ multiplex PCR; TCRdb's copy has only in-frame clones and lacks some. Of about 250,000 clones in the sample, more than 80% were seen once. The J segment lost 5 bases and the V segment lost 0 bases, leaving 2 bases of the junction unmatched. The length of the CDR3 is 14 residues. Germline CDR1 reads SGDLS; CDR2 reads YYNGEE. Sequenced sample: peripheral blood. This TCR was sampled from a woman in her 30s with active or convalescent COVID-19. This chain links TRBV9 with TRBJ2-1; 7 bases map to TRBD2. The CDR3: CASSVGSGDNEQFF. DNA for the CDR3: TGTGCCAGCAGCGTAGGGAGCGGGGACAATGAGCAGTTCTTC.